The entry below describes one T cell receptor beta chain. It has no known antigen specificity. No clone much larger than this one lies a single base away; base qualities are absent. In total, around 600 healthy bone marrow donors made up the cohort. All cohort members were sampled while nominally healthy, although unrecorded immune exposures were likely present. The donor tested CMV seropositive and was one of the 289 seropositive cohort members. A peripheral blood sample was provided by each donor, and peripheral blood mononuclear cells were used for TCR beta sequencing. Genomic DNA extraction from the blood cell samples was performed with the Qiagen DNeasy Blood Extraction Kit. The library relied on the immunoSEQ multiplex PCR assay. For the multiplex PCR, a mixture combining 60 forward primers for TCR Vbeta segments and 13 reverse primers for TCR Jbeta segments was used. A multiplex PCR assay on genomic DNA amplified the CDR3 region of rearranged TCR beta genes. Amplified TCR beta libraries were sequenced as 87-base-pair reads on the Illumina HiSeq System. On the study's bioinformatics: Across the roughly 670 repertoires, a later analysis counted 78 million or so unique TCR beta chains, 9.5 million to 12 million of which were shared by at least two donors. Raw reads were error-corrected and collapsed into unique sequences by a nearest-neighbor algorithm in which closely related sequences were merged to remove PCR and sequencing errors. To assign V, D and J gene segments, CDR3 sequences were aligned to IMGT reference sequences. For a sequence to be retained, at least a six-nucleotide match to both a V gene segment and a J gene segment was required. Rearrangements were called productive when the CDR3 lacked stop codons and stayed in frame with V and J; all others were non-productive. Following IMGT convention, CDR3 was defined as the stretch from the second conserved V-encoded cysteine up to the conserved J-encoded phenylalanine. The earlier analysis of 450 to 750 of the donors excluded any sequence lacking an unambiguous match to a single V gene segment. An earlier analysis of about 600 of the donors called V segments functional above 56.7% productive rearrangements and segregating when the between-donor standard deviation exceeded 5%. A statistical classification framework was built for diagnosing cytomegalovirus status from the catalog of TCR beta chain sequences. In a later analysis, V and J genes were assigned by comparing TCR nucleotide sequences against IMGT/GENE-DB human TR gene sequences. Using the TCRdist pipeline, a later analysis assigned CDR3 sequences along with most-parsimonious VDJ recombination scenarios. In a later analysis, every TCR beta chain was defined by the combination of its CDR3 amino acid sequence and its V-gene family, and reads without a unique V-gene family were dropped. A later analysis removed 500 to 650 highly shared, low-generation-probability nucleotide sequences to deal with suspected cross-contamination and a sequencing artifact. A later analysis calculated a clonal expansion index for each public chain from normalized within-repertoire ranks of inferred template counts. In a later analysis, generation probabilities were computed using a VDJ recombination model fitted to out-of-frame rearrangements, and the results were checked against IGoR. Hypergeometric tests were used in a later analysis to score TCR-TCR, TCR-HLA and TCR-CMV co-occurrence, with a repertoire-size bias correction applied to the TCR pairs. In a later analysis, false discovery rates were estimated by permuting HLA or CMV assignments 20 times. A later analysis grouped co-occurring TCRs with DBSCAN, adding TCRdist sequence similarity when clustering within HLA-allele-positive subsets. For co-occurrence clustering, repertoires with fewer than 30,000 or more than 120,000 public chains were excluded, along with several repertoires with anomalous nucleotide sharing. This is the immuneACCESS table as TCRdb keeps it, with only in-frame sequences that have V and J called. A part of the clones is gone; compared with another copy, unresolved V genes explain less than half, and the rest is unexplained. V and J calls plus clone size are reproduced from that table; the DNA served to infer D and trimming. For this sample there are more than 150,000 clones; around 83% appear just once. The ten largest clones capture about 1.3% of the sample.

This specimen comes from a study of cytomegalovirus exposure and HLA in healthy donors (dated by TCRdb to 2016 to 2017). About the study as a whole: An earlier analysis of some 550 of the donors reported more than 250 Gb of sequence data and around 110 million unique TCR beta sequences from roughly 180 million T cells. An early release covering around 630 HLA-typed donors comprised approximately 290 gigabases of sequencing data and around 86 million unique TCR sequences. Of the approximately 400 genotyped donors, less than 90% were placed in the genetic ancestry cluster associated with self-reported Caucasian donors. The study aimed to test whether signatures of past pathogen exposure could be identified by cataloging public T cell receptors. Using immunosequencing, the study profiled T cell repertoires from approximately 700 subjects and related those repertoires to cytomegalovirus serostatus. In addition to the first cohort of hundreds of subjects, a separate validation cohort of around 110 different subjects was used. To predict cytomegalovirus infection status, the study brought together high-throughput TCR immunosequencing, statistical association of individual TCRs with disease status, and machine learning. A later analysis re-analyzed previously published TCR beta repertoires from 660 or so donors and added high-resolution HLA genotyping to study TCR occurrence patterns. The later analysis used no new phenotypic data to find candidate immune exposures, relying instead on TCR beta sequences and their occurrence across donors. An earlier analysis of 500 to 650 of the donors applied high-throughput TCR beta sequencing to assess whether each TCR beta V gene segment acted as functional or pseudogenic. Donor age, sex, ethnicity and CMV serostatus were collected together with the repertoire data. Genome-wide SNP genotypes for about 65% of the roughly 670 donors were used in a later genetic analysis, which treated that subset as a discovery cohort. All discovery cohort repertoires had been generated on a single sequencing platform. Class I and class II HLA loci were covered by the typing at four-digit resolution. Typing coverage varied by locus: 629-630 donors for A, B, C, DRB1 and DQB1; 522 for DQA1; around 610 for DPA1; around 450 for DPB1. About 5 DR-DQ haplotypes were handled as single units for association and clustering, since linkage in the cohort was strong. On average, over 200,000 unique TCR beta nucleotide sequences were sequenced per donor among about 400 genotyped donors of the cohort, with roughly 18% of those sequences being non-productive. Results and caveats for the whole study, not just this receptor: At a false discovery rate of 0.05, a later analysis linked approximately 18,000 TCR beta sequences to specific HLA alleles. Roughly 17 rarely observed V segments, including chromosome 9 orphons, were excluded from the earlier analysis of about 500 of the donors because counts were too low. Across donors, most TCR sequences were observed very rarely, whereas some public TCRs were present in many individuals. Broadly in line with IMGT annotations, most TCR beta V segments showed up in productive rearrangements about 90% or about 30% of the time in an earlier analysis of several hundred of the donors. A few of the identified cytomegalovirus-associated TCR beta chains were confirmed in vitro to be specific for cytomegalovirus antigens. Sequencing depth was assumed to be roughly uniform across donors in the presence/absence analyses, though that assumption may not hold. In a later analysis, most CMV-associated TCR beta chains were found to appear HLA-restricted, with HLA associations seemingly driven largely by CMV exposure. The authors suggested that the approach could potentially be generalized to other disease states and immunological phenotypes. Because some donors lacked HLA typing at each locus, the association tests relied only on the typed subset. In a later analysis, HLA-associated TCR beta chains were found to be more clonally expanded and to have lower generation probabilities than equally common non-associated chains. The sequencing pipeline was judged likely to have produced a cluster of highly shared sequence variants as a technical artifact. This cohort had only TCR beta chains sequenced, and the lack of alpha or paired-chain data limited which features could be detected. A further reported finding was that TCR beta sequences accurately predicted the HLA-A and HLA-B alleles for most subjects in the first cohort. In a later analysis, the rate of TCR association differed among HLA loci, with DRB1 alleles having the most associated TCRs and HLA-C alleles having the fewest. Compared with the roughly 720-donor mean, donors in an Asian-associated ancestry cluster had fewer N-insertions in productive TCRs, according to a later genetic analysis. V-gene and J-gene trimming of TCR beta chains was associated with a missense DCLRE1C variant in a later genetic analysis, and the association was replicated in an independent cohort. Correlated functional status among segregating V segments might reflect linkage disequilibrium, but an unknown experimental factor could not be ruled out. The classifier was reported to diagnose cytomegalovirus status with high specificity and sensitivity in both the original cohort and the validation cohort. When HLA alleles, especially DR and DQ, strongly co-occurred, TCR associations were difficult to assign to individual alleles. CMV serostatus was the only immune exposure information available for the cohort. According to a later analysis, parvovirus B19, influenza, CMV and Epstein-Barr virus appeared linked to several top co-occurrence clusters. In the study, some 160 TCR beta chains were listed as associated with cytomegalovirus.

The source of this sequence is a girl between 2 and 10 years old in good health and CMV-seropositive. Sequenced input: PBMCs.

CDR3 reads: CASARQTNTEAFF. In nucleotide form, the sequence is TGTGCCAGCGCAAGACAGACGAACACTGAAGCTTTCTTT. The chain joins TRBV6-5 to TRBJ1-1; TRBD1 is perhaps the D gene, given 5 matching bases. V is pared back by 8 bases and J by 1 base, with 11 bases lying between the germline termini. The cysteine opens and the phenylalanine closes a CDR3 of 13 amino acids. Here the CDR3 DNA is all that survives: 39 bases in frame from base 1. CDR1 is given as MNHEY and CDR2 as SVGAGI, both from the germline V gene.